The T cell receptor beta chain described here comes from a study of blood T cell repertoires in COVID-19. For the study at large: Samples of COVID-19 (acute and convalescent) were obtained from the United States, Italy and Spain.

J was trimmed by 2 bases and V by 4 bases; bases with no gene match: 11. CDR1 and CDR2 from the germline V gene are LGHDT and YNNKEL (reference sequence). This CDR3 region has 17 residues. As originally analysed: Scientists estimated how many nucleated cells there were by amplifying reference gene primers. Assay: immunoSEQ multiplex PCR; the TCRdb copy retains only in-frame clones and omits some. V and J calls plus clone size are reproduced from that table; the DNA served to infer D and trimming. The sample includes 200,000 to 250,000 clones, 70% to 90% of them seen just once. The source material was PBMCs or T cells enriched from blood (not recorded which). V is TRBV3-1 (or the pseudogene TRBV3-2) and J is TRBJ2-3, with 8 nucleotides matching TRBD2. The origin of this receptor is a man aged 25 to 40 with acute COVID-19. In DNA, the CDR3 is TGTGCCAGCAGCCGCCCGGGGCTAGCGGGCACCACAGATACGCAGTATTTT. Translated: CASSRPGLAGTTDTQYF.